The present TCR beta chain was sequenced within a study of cytomegalovirus exposure and HLA in healthy donors (dated by TCRdb to the late 2010s). For context, the study as a whole: In an earlier analysis of under 600 of the donors, about 270 Gb of sequence data and 100 million or so unique TCR beta sequences from roughly 200 million T cells were reported. Approximately 310 gigabases of sequencing data and 70 million to 100 million unique TCR sequences made up an early release that covered around 640 HLA-typed donors. Of the approximately 400 genotyped donors, 81% were placed in the genetic ancestry cluster associated with self-reported Caucasian donors. The aim of the study was to test whether cataloging public T cell receptors could identify signatures of past pathogen exposure. The study used immunosequencing to profile the T cell repertoires of some 600 subjects and linked those repertoires to cytomegalovirus serostatus. Along with the approximately 620-subject first cohort, a separate validation cohort of 120 different subjects was used. The study combined high-throughput TCR immunosequencing, statistical association of individual TCRs with disease status, and machine learning to predict cytomegalovirus infection status. A later analysis re-analyzed previously published TCR beta repertoires from approximately 700 donors and added high-resolution HLA genotyping to study TCR occurrence patterns. In the later analysis, no new phenotypic data were used to find candidate immune exposures; instead, reliance was placed on TCR beta sequences and their occurrence across donors. In an earlier analysis of a few hundred of the donors, high-throughput TCR beta sequencing was used to judge whether each TCR beta V gene segment behaved as functional or pseudogenic. Alongside the repertoire data, information on donor age, sex, ethnicity and CMV serostatus was compiled. A later genetic analysis used genome-wide SNP genotypes for 398 of the 666 donors, treating that subset as a discovery cohort. All discovery cohort repertoires had been generated on a single sequencing platform. HLA typing included class I and class II loci at four-digit resolution. The number of donors typed differed by locus, with about 629-630 for A, B, C, DRB1 and DQB1, around 500 for DQA1, over 600 for DPA1, and some 440 for DPB1. Because of strong linkage in the cohort, a few DR-DQ haplotypes were treated as single units for association and clustering. Among roughly 400 genotyped donors of the cohort, an average of about 220,000 unique TCR beta nucleotide sequences was sequenced per donor, of which about 18% were non-productive.

As regards this clone: Its antigen is unknown. The sample holds no much larger clone one base away, and base qualities are not on file.

The research as a whole found: A total of 150 to 200 TCR beta chains were listed by the study as associated with cytomegalovirus. A later genetic analysis associated a missense DCLRE1C variant with V-gene and J-gene trimming of TCR beta chains, and an independent cohort replicated the association. Presence/absence analyses assumed roughly uniform sequencing depth across donors, an assumption that may not hold. Only TCR beta chains were sequenced in this cohort, and the absence of alpha or paired-chain data limited detectable features. Assigning TCR associations to individual alleles was difficult when HLA alleles, especially DR and DQ, strongly co-occurred. In a later analysis, several top co-occurrence clusters were reported to appear linked to parvovirus B19, influenza, CMV and Epstein-Barr virus. In a later genetic analysis, fewer N-insertions in productive TCRs were reported among donors in an Asian-associated ancestry cluster than the roughly 670-donor mean. Broadly in line with IMGT annotations, most TCR beta V segments showed up in productive rearrangements about 87% or about 30% of the time in an earlier analysis of approximately 640 of the donors. In a later analysis, most CMV-associated TCR beta chains were found to appear HLA-restricted, with HLA associations seemingly driven largely by CMV exposure. In a later analysis, the rate of TCR association differed among HLA loci, with DRB1 alleles having the most associated TCRs and HLA-C alleles having the fewest. A further reported finding was that TCR beta sequences accurately predicted the HLA-A and HLA-B alleles for most subjects in the first cohort. According to the authors, the approach could potentially be generalized to other disease states and immunological phenotypes. For the cohort, immune exposure information was limited to CMV serostatus. Because counts were too low, more than 15 rarely observed V segments, including chromosome 9 orphons, were left out of the earlier analysis of over 550 of the donors. Three of the identified cytomegalovirus-associated TCR beta chains were confirmed in vitro to be specific for cytomegalovirus antigens. At a false discovery rate of 0.05, a later analysis linked 16,951 TCR beta sequences to specific HLA alleles. HLA typing was unavailable for some donors at each locus, so association tests used only the typed subset. In a later analysis, HLA-associated TCR beta chains were found to be more clonally expanded and to have lower generation probabilities than equally common non-associated chains. While some public TCRs were present in many individuals, most TCR sequences turned up only very rarely across donors. The classifier was reported to diagnose cytomegalovirus status with high specificity and sensitivity in both the original and validation cohorts. A group of highly shared sequence variants was considered likely to be a technical artifact of the sequencing pipeline. Linkage disequilibrium might explain the correlated functional status among segregating V segments, but an unknown experimental factor could not be ruled out.

Library generation was performed with the immunoSEQ multiplex PCR assay. For the multiplex PCR, a mixture combining 60 forward primers for TCR Vbeta segments and 13 reverse primers for TCR Jbeta segments was used. The CDR3 region of rearranged TCR beta genes was amplified from genomic DNA by a multiplex PCR assay. The amplified TCR beta libraries were sequenced on the Illumina HiSeq System as 87-base-pair reads. For the original study's pipeline: A later analysis counted some 80 million unique TCR beta chains across the 600 to 850 repertoires, and 10 million to 11 million of these chains were shared by at least two donors. Raw reads were error-corrected and collapsed into unique sequences by a nearest-neighbor algorithm in which closely related sequences were merged to remove PCR and sequencing errors. Alignment of CDR3 sequences to IMGT reference sequences was used to assign V, D and J gene segments. For a sequence to be retained, a match of at least six nucleotides to both a V gene segment and a J gene segment was required. A rearrangement was called productive if the CDR3 had no stop codons and remained in frame with V and J, and every other rearrangement was called non-productive. Following IMGT convention, CDR3 was defined as the stretch from the second conserved V-encoded cysteine up to the conserved J-encoded phenylalanine. The earlier analysis of 587 of the donors excluded any sequence lacking an unambiguous match to a single V gene segment. In an earlier analysis of approximately 590 of the donors, V segments were called functional above 56.7% productive rearrangements and were called segregating when the between-donor standard deviation exceeded 5%. To diagnose cytomegalovirus status from the catalog of TCR beta chain sequences, a statistical classification framework was built. In a later analysis, TCR nucleotide sequences were compared against IMGT/GENE-DB human TR gene sequences so that V and J genes could be assigned. A later analysis assigned CDR3 sequences and most-parsimonious VDJ recombination scenarios with the TCRdist pipeline. In a later analysis, each TCR beta chain was defined by its CDR3 amino acid sequence together with its V-gene family, and reads without a unique V-gene family were excluded. A later analysis removed roughly 590 highly shared, low-generation-probability nucleotide sequences to deal with suspected cross-contamination and a sequencing artifact. In a later analysis, a clonal expansion index for each public chain was calculated from normalized within-repertoire ranks of inferred template counts. Generation probabilities in a later analysis came from a VDJ recombination model fitted to out-of-frame rearrangements, and those results were checked against IGoR. In a later analysis, hypergeometric tests were used to score TCR-TCR, TCR-HLA and TCR-CMV co-occurrence, with a repertoire-size bias correction applied to TCR pairs. A later analysis estimated false discovery rates by permuting HLA or CMV assignments 20 times. A later analysis grouped co-occurring TCRs with DBSCAN, adding TCRdist sequence similarity when clustering within HLA-allele-positive subsets. Repertoires with fewer than 30,000 or more than 120,000 public chains were left out of co-occurrence clustering, as were about 5 repertoires with anomalous nucleotide sharing. TCRdb limited this immuneACCESS table to in-frame rearrangements with V and J called. A share of clones is missing; checked studies link under half to unresolved V genes, and the rest is unexplained. V and J calls plus clone size are reproduced from that table; the DNA served to infer D and trimming. Here the sample has approximately 150,000 clones; over 70% occur a single time. The top ten clonotypes cover around a tenth of the sample.

The cohort consisted of 600 to 700 healthy bone marrow donors. Cohort members were all nominally healthy when sampled, although unrecorded immune exposures were likely present. The donor tested CMV seropositive, placing the donor among the 250 to 350 seropositive members of the cohort. A peripheral blood sample was collected from each donor, and TCR beta sequencing was performed on peripheral blood mononuclear cells. The Qiagen DNeasy Blood Extraction Kit was used to extract genomic DNA from the blood cell samples. The sequence came from a man aged 18 to 35 in good health and CMV-seropositive. The sequenced material came from PBMCs.

The CDR3 loop reads CASSLKVGGTLSYEQYF. In nucleotide form, the sequence is TGTGCCAGCAGCTTAAAGGTCGGCGGGACCCTCTCCTACGAGCAGTACTTC. Here the chain combines TRBV7-2 and TRBJ2-7; perhaps TRBD2 is the D gene, with 6 bases matching. Including cysteine and phenylalanine, the CDR3 has 17 amino acids. The CDR3 DNA has 51 bases and is translated from base 1. From the germline V gene, CDR1 is SGHTA and CDR2 is FQGNSA. Between the V and J ends, shortened by 2 bases and 0 bases respectively, the junction contains 17 bases.